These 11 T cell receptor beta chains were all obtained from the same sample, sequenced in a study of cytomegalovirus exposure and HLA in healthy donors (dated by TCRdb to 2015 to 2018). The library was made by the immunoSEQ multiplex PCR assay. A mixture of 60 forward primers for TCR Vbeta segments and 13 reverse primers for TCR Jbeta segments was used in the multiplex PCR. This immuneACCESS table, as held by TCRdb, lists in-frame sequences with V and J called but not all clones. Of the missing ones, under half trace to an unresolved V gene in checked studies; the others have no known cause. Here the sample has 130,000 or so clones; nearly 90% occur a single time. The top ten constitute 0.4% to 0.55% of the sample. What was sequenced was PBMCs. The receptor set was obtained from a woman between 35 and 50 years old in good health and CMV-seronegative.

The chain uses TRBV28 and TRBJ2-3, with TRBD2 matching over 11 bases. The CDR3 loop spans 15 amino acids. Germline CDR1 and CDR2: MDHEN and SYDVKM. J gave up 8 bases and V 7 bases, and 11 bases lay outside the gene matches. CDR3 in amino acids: CASTPGSGRGLTQYF. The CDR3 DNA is TGTGCCAGCACCCCGGGTAGCGGGAGGGGTCTTACGCAGTATTTT.

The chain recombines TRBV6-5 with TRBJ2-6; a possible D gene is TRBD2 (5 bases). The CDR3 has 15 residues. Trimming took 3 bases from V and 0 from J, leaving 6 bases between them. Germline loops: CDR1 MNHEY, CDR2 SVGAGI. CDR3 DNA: TGTGCCAGCAGTTATGCGGGCTCTGGGGCCAACGTCCTGACTTTC. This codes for CASSYAGSGANVLTF.

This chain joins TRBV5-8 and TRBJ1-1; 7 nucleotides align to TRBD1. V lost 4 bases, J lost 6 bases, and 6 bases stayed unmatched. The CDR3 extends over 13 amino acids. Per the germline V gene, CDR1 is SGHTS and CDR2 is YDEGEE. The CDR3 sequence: CASSQGTVAEAFF. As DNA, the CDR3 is TGTGCCAGCAGCCAGGGGACAGTCGCTGAAGCTTTCTTT.

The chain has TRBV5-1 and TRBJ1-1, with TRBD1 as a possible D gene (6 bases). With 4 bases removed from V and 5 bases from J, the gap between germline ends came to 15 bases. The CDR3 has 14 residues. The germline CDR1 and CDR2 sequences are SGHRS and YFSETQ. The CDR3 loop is CASSPGGAGTEAFF. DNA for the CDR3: TGCGCCAGCAGCCCCGGGGGGGCGGGGACTGAAGCTTTCTTT. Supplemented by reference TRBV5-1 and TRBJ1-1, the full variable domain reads KAGVTQTPRYLIKTRGQQVTLSCSPISGHRSVSWYQQTPGQGLQFLFEYFSETQRNKGNFPGRFSGRQFSNSRSEMNVSTLELGDSALYLCASSPGGAGTEAFFGQGTRLTVV.

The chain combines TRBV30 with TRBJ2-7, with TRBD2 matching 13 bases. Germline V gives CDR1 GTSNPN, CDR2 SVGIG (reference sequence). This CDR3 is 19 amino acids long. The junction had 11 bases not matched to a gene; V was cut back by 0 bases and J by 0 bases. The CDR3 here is CAWSVSRTSGSYSSYEQYF. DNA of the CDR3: TGTGCCTGGAGTGTATCACGGACTAGCGGGAGCTATTCCTCCTACGAGCAGTACTTC.

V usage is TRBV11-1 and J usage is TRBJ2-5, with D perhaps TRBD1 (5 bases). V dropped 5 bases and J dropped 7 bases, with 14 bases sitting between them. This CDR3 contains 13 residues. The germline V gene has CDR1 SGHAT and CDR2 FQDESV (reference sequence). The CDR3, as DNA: TGTGCCAGCAGCATGGACACCTCTGGGACCCAGTACTTC. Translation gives CASSMDTSGTQYF.

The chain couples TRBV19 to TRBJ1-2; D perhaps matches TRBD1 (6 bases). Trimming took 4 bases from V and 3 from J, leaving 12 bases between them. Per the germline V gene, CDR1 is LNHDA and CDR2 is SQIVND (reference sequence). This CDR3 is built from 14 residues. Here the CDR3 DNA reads TGTGCCAGTAGTACTCAACCAGGGGACTATGGCTACACCTTC. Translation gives CASSTQPGDYGYTF.

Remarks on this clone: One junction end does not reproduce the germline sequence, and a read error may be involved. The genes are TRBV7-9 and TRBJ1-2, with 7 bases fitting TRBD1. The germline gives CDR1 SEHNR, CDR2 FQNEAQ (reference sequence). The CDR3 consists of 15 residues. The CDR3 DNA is TGTTCCAGCAGCTTAGCTGACAGGGCTTTCTATGGCTACACCTTC. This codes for CSSSLADRAFYGYTF.

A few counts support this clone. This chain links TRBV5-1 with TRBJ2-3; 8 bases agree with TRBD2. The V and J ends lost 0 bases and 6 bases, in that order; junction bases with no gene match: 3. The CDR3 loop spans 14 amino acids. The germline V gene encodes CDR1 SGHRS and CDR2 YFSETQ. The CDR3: CASSLEGLGDTQYF. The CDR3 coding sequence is TGCGCCAGCAGCTTGGAGGGACTAGGGGATACGCAGTATTTT. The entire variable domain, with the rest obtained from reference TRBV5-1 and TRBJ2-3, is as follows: KAGVTQTPRYLIKTRGQQVTLSCSPISGHRSVSWYQQTPGQGLQFLFEYFSETQRNKGNFPGRFSGRQFSNSRSEMNVSTLELGDSALYLCASSLEGLGDTQYFGPGTRLTVL.

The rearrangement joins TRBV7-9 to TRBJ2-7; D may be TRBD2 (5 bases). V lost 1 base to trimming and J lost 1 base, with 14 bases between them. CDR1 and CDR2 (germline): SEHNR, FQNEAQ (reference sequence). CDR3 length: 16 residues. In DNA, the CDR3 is TGTGCCAGCAGCTTAGTTTACGGGGAAGCGTCCTACGAGCAGTACTTC. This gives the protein CASSLVYGEASYEQYF.

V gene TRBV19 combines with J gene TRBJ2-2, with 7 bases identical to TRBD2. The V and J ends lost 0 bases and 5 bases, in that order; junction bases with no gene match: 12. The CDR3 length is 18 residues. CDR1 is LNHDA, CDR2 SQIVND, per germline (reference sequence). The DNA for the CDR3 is TGTGCCAGTAGTATAGAGGGGTCTTTCGCGGGAGCGACCGGGGAGCTGTTTTTT. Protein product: CASSIEGSFAGATGELFF.